The entry below gives a single T cell receptor (beta chain) sequence along with its context. The data stem from a study of blood T cell repertoires in COVID-19. At the level of the study: Samples taken during acute and convalescent COVID-19 were collected in the United States, Italy and Spain. The analysed material was cDNA or gDNA that came from T cells, B-cell-depleted T cells, or PBMCs.

Per the original data handling: How many nucleated cells were present was estimated from reference gene primer amplification. TCRdb's copy holds only in-frame clones and misses some; the assay was immunoSEQ multiplex PCR. The V and J calls and the clone size are those of that table, but D and trimming were determined from the DNA. The repertoire includes 100,000 to 150,000 clones, around 83% of them detected once, and approximately 5.8% sits in the top ten. The clonotype originates from a man older than 75 with active or convalescent COVID-19. The sample was peripheral blood.

The CDR3 is CASSELQGSEEQQYF. The CDR3 bases are TGTGCCAGCAGTGAATTACAGGGGTCCGAGGAGCAGCAGTACTTC. The chain joins TRBV28 to TRBJ2-7; 7 bases fit TRBD1. The CDR3 totals 15 residues. V was clipped by 5 bases and J by 8 bases; unmatched bases: 15. CDR1 MDHEN and CDR2 SYDVKM come from the germline V gene.